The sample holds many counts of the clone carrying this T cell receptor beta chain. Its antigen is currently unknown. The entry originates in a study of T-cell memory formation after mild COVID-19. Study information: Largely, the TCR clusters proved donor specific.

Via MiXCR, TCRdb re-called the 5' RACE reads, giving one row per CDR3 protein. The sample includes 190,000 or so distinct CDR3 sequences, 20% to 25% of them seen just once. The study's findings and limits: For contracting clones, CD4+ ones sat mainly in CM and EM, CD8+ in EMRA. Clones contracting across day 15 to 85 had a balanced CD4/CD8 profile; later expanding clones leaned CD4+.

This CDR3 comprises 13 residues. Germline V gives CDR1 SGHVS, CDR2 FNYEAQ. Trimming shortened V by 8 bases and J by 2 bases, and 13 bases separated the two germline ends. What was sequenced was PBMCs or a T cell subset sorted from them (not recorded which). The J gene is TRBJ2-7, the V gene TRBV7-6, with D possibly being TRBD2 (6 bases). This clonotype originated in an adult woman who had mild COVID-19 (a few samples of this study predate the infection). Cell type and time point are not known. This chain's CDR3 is CASEDPGAYEQYF. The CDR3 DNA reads TGTGCCAGCGAGGATCCGGGGGCCTACGAGCAGTACTTC. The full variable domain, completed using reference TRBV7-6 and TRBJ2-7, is GAGVSQSPRYKVTKRGQDVALRCDPISGHVSLYWYRQALGQGPEFLTYFNYEAQQDKSGLPNDRFSAERPEGSISTLTIQRTEQRDSAMYRCASEDPGAYEQYFGPGTRLTVT.